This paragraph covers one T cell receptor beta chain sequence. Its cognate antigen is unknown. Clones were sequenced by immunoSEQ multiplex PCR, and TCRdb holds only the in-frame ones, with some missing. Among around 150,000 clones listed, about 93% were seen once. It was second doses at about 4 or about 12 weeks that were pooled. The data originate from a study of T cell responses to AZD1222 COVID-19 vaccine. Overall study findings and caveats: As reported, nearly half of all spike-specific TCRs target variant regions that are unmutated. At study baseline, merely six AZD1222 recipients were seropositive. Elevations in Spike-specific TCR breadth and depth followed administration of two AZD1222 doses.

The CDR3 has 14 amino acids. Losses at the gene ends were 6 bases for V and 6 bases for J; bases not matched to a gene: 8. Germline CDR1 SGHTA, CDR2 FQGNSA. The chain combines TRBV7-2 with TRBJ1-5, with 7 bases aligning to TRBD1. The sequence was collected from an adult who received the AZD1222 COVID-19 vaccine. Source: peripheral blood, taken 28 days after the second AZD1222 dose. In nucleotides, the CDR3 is TGTGCCAGCAGACGGGACAGCAACGCTCAGCCCCAGCATTTT. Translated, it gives CASRRDSNAQPQHF.